This T cell receptor beta chain derives from a study of beta chain features in type 1 diabetes. Germline CDR1 and CDR2: SGHTA and FQGNSA. V shed 5 bases, J shed 3 bases, and the junction held 4 bases outside the gene matches. The CDR3 is 14 residues long. This clone showed up just a few times. Its matching antigen is unknown. CD4+ naive, central memory, regulatory and stem cell-like memory subsets were isolated by sorting on CD45RO/CCR7/CD25/CD127/CD95/CD27. Expressed TCRB transcripts were sequenced because the entire RNA isolate underwent reverse transcription. Sequencing was performed with immunoSEQ multiplex PCR; in TCRdb, only in-frame clones are kept and a portion is missing. Of a few hundred thousand clones detected, approximately 9.9% appear once; the ten largest clones hold approximately 0.016%. Study-wide results and caveats: HLA effects on TCRB rearrangement stayed unresolved here. In patients and controls equally, PCR might favor templates that are shorter.

The sequence was collected from a woman aged 25 to 39 in good health. This chain uses TRBV7-2 with TRBJ2-3, with 8 bases fitting TRBD2. Input material: naive CD4+ T cells from blood. CDR3 sequence reads: CASSRTSNTDTQYF. The CDR3 region has the DNA TGTGCCAGCAGCCGGACTAGCAATACAGATACGCAGTATTTT.